What follows are 8 T cell receptor beta chains derived from one specimen sequenced in a study of blood T cells in healthy people across ages. Through a sample-barcoded 5' primer and a J-beta primer mix, a second PCR was run for roughly 7 to 11 cycles. Each CDR3 protein gets one entry after TCRdb re-called the 5' RACE reads with MiXCR. The table shows 600,000 to 1,000,000 distinct CDR3 sequences, with about three fifths occurring only once. The sample was blood. These receptors all come from a man aged 25-45 years in good health.

The V call is TRBV18, the J call TRBJ2-1, with D hard to call. Trimming cost V 4 bases and J 8 bases, with 6 bases left between them. Germline V CDR1 and CDR2: KGHSH, LQKENI. The CDR3 sequence is 11 residues long. This CDR3 is CASSQRDEQFF. In DNA, the CDR3 is TGTGCCAGCTCACAAAGGGATGAGCAGTTCTTC.

The gene calls are TRBV5-5 and TRBJ2-3, with D perhaps TRBD2 (6 bases). The CDR3 sequence is 15 residues long. CDR1 is SGHKS, CDR2 YYEKEE, per germline (reference sequence). The ends were cut back, 3 bases at V and 5 bases at J, with 16 bases in the middle. CDR3 amino acids: CASSWAGREEDTQYF. The CDR3 coding sequence is TGTGCCAGCAGCTGGGCGGGGCGGGAAGAAGATACGCAGTATTTT.

This clonotype was observed a handful of times. The rearrangement uses TRBV7-9 and TRBJ2-4; 10 positions agree with TRBD2. Germline V gene data show CDR1 as SEHNR and CDR2 as FQNEAQ (reference sequence). Trimming took 5 bases from V and 11 from J; bases not matched to a gene: 6. This CDR3 is 13 amino acids long. The CDR3 here is CASSPVGTSVQYF. CDR3 DNA: TGTGCCAGCAGCCCAGTGGGGACTAGCGTTCAGTACTTC.

The chain has TRBV10-3 and TRBJ2-5, with D tentatively TRBD1 (5 bases). The last part of the DNA fits TRBJ2-7 better; the J call may be wrong. Per the germline V gene, CDR1 is ENHRY and CDR2 is SYGVKD. The CDR3 spans 14 residues. The CDR3 nucleotides are TGTGCCATCAGTGAGTCGGCCAGGGTCTACGAGCAGTACTTC. This codes for CAISESARVYEQYF.

V gene TRBV27 combines with J gene TRBJ2-2; D perhaps matches TRBD1 (5 bases). Germline assignment: CDR1 MNHEY and CDR2 SMNVEV (reference sequence). The CDR3 length is 15 residues. Trimming left V 5 bases short and J 5 bases short, with 15 bases between. In nucleotides, the CDR3 is TGTGCCAGCAGTAGCCGCCAGGGAAGAACCGGGGAGCTGTTTTTT. Protein sequence: CASSSRQGRTGELFF.

The chain has TRBV20-1 and TRBJ2-4; D gene uncertain. Germline CDR1 reads DFQATT; CDR2 reads SNEGSKA (reference sequence). This CDR3 has 14 amino acids. Trimming cost V 4 bases and J 1 base, with 11 bases left between them. CDR3 nucleotide sequence: TGCAGTGCTACTAAAAGGGATGCCAAAAACATTCAGTACTTC. This translates into CSATKRDAKNIQYF.

This clonotype has more than one count but fewer than ten. This chain uses TRBV4-2 with TRBJ2-1; 9 bases are shared with TRBD2. Trimming at V came to 4 bases and at J to 1 base, leaving 8 bases not matched to a gene. The length of the CDR3 is 17 residues. CDR1 is LGHNA, CDR2 YNFKEQ, per germline. CDR3 nucleotides: TGTGCCAGCAGCCCTCCTGAGCGGGGGGCTTCCTACAATGAGCAGTTCTTC. It yields the protein CASSPPERGASYNEQFF.

The V call is TRBV4-2, the J call TRBJ1-1; TRBD1 might be the D (5 bases). Trimming took 0 bases from V and 3 from J, leaving 11 bases between them. The CDR3 totals 15 residues. CDR1 and CDR2 (germline): LGHNA, YNFKEQ. The CDR3 protein is CASSQELSGYTEAFF. Here the CDR3 DNA reads TGTGCCAGCAGCCAAGAGTTGTCAGGGTACACTGAAGCTTTCTTT.